This T cell receptor (beta chain) is drawn from a study of blood T cell repertoires in COVID-19. Germline V gene lookup returns CDR1 MNHEY and CDR2 SVGAGI. The CDR3 is 11 residues long. Trimming removed 11 bases at V and 9 bases at J, with 14 bases between. In the authors' workflow: How many nucleated cells were present was estimated from reference gene primer amplification. The table came from immunoSEQ multiplex PCR; TCRdb's copy has only in-frame clones and leaves some out. V, J and clone size are those of that table, while D and trimming were read from the DNA. The repertoire holds roughly 200,000 clones, with roughly 84% as singletons. A single count supports this clone.

Sequenced material: PBMCs or T cells enriched from blood (not recorded which). This sequence originates from a woman younger than 45 who had been exposed to COVID-19. This chain joins TRBV6-5 and TRBJ2-1, with D perhaps TRBD2 (5 bases). CDR3 in amino acids: CAGTTGLEQFF. The DNA of the CDR3 is TGTGCCGGAACCACCGGACTTGAGCAGTTCTTC.